Below, 4 T cell receptor beta chains from the same sample are listed, as sequenced in a study of T cells in Graves' hyperthyroidism and ophthalmopathy. It was RNA transcripts that yielded the amplified TCR beta CDR3 regions. A set of HTBI primers served as the primers for a first-round RT-PCR of the TCR CDR3. TCRdb reanalysed the multiplex PCR reads using MiXCR and keeps one entry per CDR3 protein. In the table there are roughly 570,000 distinct CDR3 sequences, more than 45% of which are singletons. The source material was peripheral blood or thyroid tissue (not recorded which). All receptors derive from an adult woman with Graves' disease, either hyperthyroidism or ophthalmopathy (not recorded which).

The genes are TRBV11-2 and TRBJ1-5; D might be TRBD1 (5 bases). The CDR3 consists of 13 residues. V was trimmed by 4 bases and J by 6 bases, leaving 10 bases between them. Germline values: CDR1 SGHAT, CDR2 FQNNGV. CDR3 coding DNA: TGTGCCAGCAGCTCTGGAGGGGTTCAGCCCCAGCATTTT. Amino acid sequence: CASSSGGVQPQHF.

This clonotype occurred many times. This chain joins TRBV20-1 and TRBJ2-7, with 8 bases that match TRBD1. Germline V CDR1 and CDR2: DFQATT, SNEGSKA (reference sequence). This CDR3 contains 14 residues. Trimming removed 2 bases from V and 4 bases from J; junction bases left unmatched: 7. CDR3 DNA sequence: TGCAGTGCTAGAAGGACAGGGTTGGTGTACGAGCAGTACTTC. It encodes CSARRTGLVYEQYF.

The gene calls are TRBV5-4 and TRBJ1-1, with D hard to call. The CDR3 extends over 15 amino acids. Trimming pared 4 bases from V and 1 base from J, leaving 14 bases between. The germline gives CDR1 SGHNT, CDR2 YYREEE (reference sequence). The CDR3 protein is CASSPADWGNTEAFF. CDR3 sequence (DNA): TGTGCCAGCAGCCCCGCCGACTGGGGGAACACTGAAGCTTTCTTT.

This clonotype was observed at least ten times. The rearrangement joins TRBV24-1 to TRBJ1-1; 9 nucleotides align to TRBD1. J gave up 4 bases and V 7 bases, and 0 bases lay outside the gene matches. The CDR3 runs 12 residues. CDR1 is KGHDR and CDR2 is SFDVKD in the germline V gene. The CDR3 sequence is CATRDRGTEAFF. For the CDR3, the DNA is TGTGCCACCAGGGACAGGGGCACTGAAGCTTTCTTT.